One sample yielded the 19 T cell receptor beta chains listed below, sequenced in a study of blood T cell dynamics during melanoma immunotherapy. TCRdb's copy holds only in-frame clones and misses some; the assay was immunoSEQ multiplex PCR. Among around 1,500 clones listed, around 90% were seen once. Time point reported: pre-treatment baseline. Sample: effector memory CD8+ T cells from blood, taken from a patient treated with checkpoint blockade. The receptor set was obtained from a human donor with melanoma.

V is TRBV6-5 and J is TRBJ2-7; D is uncertain. Trimming took off 6 bases at V and 1 base at J, with 7 bases between the two ends. CDR1 and CDR2 (germline): MNHEY, SVGAGI. The CDR3 runs to 12 residues. The CDR3 DNA sequence: TGTGCCAGCAGCCCCTTGTCCTACGAGCAGTACTTC. Amino acid sequence: CASSPLSYEQYF.

This clone was seen more than once but under ten times. The chain recombines TRBV7-9 with TRBJ1-2; 7 nucleotides match TRBD1. Germline CDR1 is SEHNR and CDR2 is FQNEAQ (reference sequence). CDR3 length: 17 amino acids. V lost 4 bases, J lost 2 bases, and 13 bases stayed unmatched. The chain's CDR3 is CASSWPGTAIKNYGYTF. CDR3 nucleotide sequence: TGTGCCAGCAGCTGGCCCGGGACAGCGATAAAAAACTATGGCTACACCTTC.

The genes are TRBV13 and TRBJ2-1; 14 bases are a match to TRBD2. CDR1 and CDR2 from the germline V gene are PRHDT and FYEKMQ (reference sequence). The J segment lost 8 bases and the V segment lost 5 bases, leaving 8 bases of the junction unmatched. The CDR3 spans 16 residues. CDR3: CASSPPGTSGSDEQFF. As DNA, the CDR3 is TGTGCCAGCAGCCCCCCCGGGACTAGCGGGAGCGATGAGCAGTTCTTC.

The chain combines TRBV19 with TRBJ2-2; no definite D call. Germline V gene sequence: CDR1 LNHDA, CDR2 SQIVND (reference sequence). Deletions cut 7 bases from V and 4 bases from J, with 7 bases between. The CDR3 has 12 residues. The CDR3 is CASITTTGELFF. The CDR3 DNA is TGTGCCAGTATTACAACCACCGGGGAGCTGTTTTTT.

The chain joins TRBV11-1 to TRBJ1-1; no reliable D call. This CDR3 region has 14 residues. CDR1 SGHAT and CDR2 FQDESV come from the germline V gene (reference sequence). The germline V and J ends were trimmed by 3 bases and 0 bases, with 8 bases remaining between them. The CDR3 nucleotides read TGTGCCAGCAGCTTGTCGGGGATGAACACTGAAGCTTTCTTT. This codes for CASSLSGMNTEAFF. The full variable domain, completed using reference TRBV11-1 and TRBJ1-1, is EAEVAQSPRYKITEKSQAVAFWCDPISGHATLYWYRQILGQGPELLVQFQDESVVDDSQLPKDRFSAERLKGVDSTLKIQPAELGDSAMYLCASSLSGMNTEAFFGQGTRLTVV.

This clone was observed once. The rearrangement uses TRBV7-8 and TRBJ2-1, with 7 bases matching TRBD1. The CDR3 has 13 amino acids. J lost 9 bases, V lost 5 bases, and 7 bases had no gene match. Germline V lookup: CDR1 SGHVS, CDR2 FQNEAQ. CDR3 loop: CASSLWTGGEQFF. CDR3 nucleotide sequence: TGTGCCAGCAGCCTTTGGACAGGTGGTGAGCAGTTCTTC.

The chain recombines TRBV4-1 with TRBJ2-5; 14 nucleotides align to TRBD2. CDR1 is MGHRA, CDR2 YSYEKL, per germline. V was pared by 4 bases and J by 3 bases, with 7 bases of the junction left unmatched. The CDR3 length is 17 residues. The CDR3 reads CASSPRGLAGAKETQYF. Written as DNA, the CDR3 is TGCGCCAGCAGCCCCCGGGGACTAGCGGGGGCCAAAGAGACCCAGTACTTC.

The gene calls are TRBV10-2 and TRBJ1-1, with 8 bases aligning to TRBD1. The CDR3 runs to 14 residues. The V gene end was trimmed by 6 bases and the J gene end by 5 bases; junction bases not matched to a gene: 8. Germline V gene sequence: CDR1 WSHSY, CDR2 SAAADI. The CDR3 DNA sequence: TGCGCCAGCAGCCTCCGGGACAGGTTTACTGAAGCTTTCTTT. This gives the protein CASSLRDRFTEAFF.

This sequence joins TRBV7-9 and TRBJ1-2, with 8 bases aligning to TRBD1. The trim removed 6 bases at V and 8 bases at J, leaving 5 bases unmatched. The germline gives CDR1 SEHNR, CDR2 FQNEAQ (reference sequence). CDR3 length: 12 residues. The chain's CDR3 is CASSDRGGGYTF. The CDR3 coding sequence is TGTGCCAGCAGTGACAGGGGCGGGGGCTACACCTTC.

This clone has just one count. CDR3 DNA sequence: TGTGCCAGCAGCTTAGGGGCGACCCCCGAAAAACTGTTTTTT. This sequence encodes CASSLGATPEKLFF. The V gene is TRBV7-8, the J gene TRBJ1-4; D is ambiguous. This CDR3 contains 14 residues. The V gene's germline CDR1 is SGHVS and CDR2 FQNEAQ. The germline V and J ends were trimmed by 1 base and 8 bases, with 11 bases remaining between them.

The CDR3 DNA sequence: TGTGCCAGTAGTATGACAGGGGGCTACGGCGATGAGCAGTTCTTC. This translates into CASSMTGGYGDEQFF. This chain uses TRBV19 with TRBJ2-1; 10 bases are a match to TRBD1. Looked up from germline, CDR1 is LNHDA and CDR2 is SQIVND (reference sequence). V shed 3 bases and J 8 bases; nucleotides not matched to a gene: 7. The CDR3 totals 15 residues.

The chain carries TRBV19 and TRBJ2-2; D uncertain. Trimming left V 5 bases short and J 0 bases short, with 7 bases between. Germline lookup yields CDR1 LNHDA and CDR2 SQIVND (reference sequence). The CDR3 extends over 14 amino acids. In nucleotides, the CDR3 is TGTGCCAGTAGTTACGGAGCGAACACCGGGGAGCTGTTTTTT. Amino acids: CASSYGANTGELFF.

The genes are TRBV19 and TRBJ1-6; tentatively, D is TRBD1 (6 bases). V was clipped by 3 bases and J by 10 bases, with 13 bases between them. The CDR3 spans 14 residues. From germline, CDR1 is LNHDA and CDR2 SQIVND (reference sequence). CDR3 coding DNA: TGTGCCAGTAGTATGTGGGACACGGTCTCACCCCTCCACTTT. Translation gives CASSMWDTVSPLHF.

The CDR3 loop is CASSLRQYGYTF. In nucleotides, the CDR3 is TGTGCCAGCTCTCTCCGACAGTATGGCTACACCTTC. The rearrangement uses TRBV28 and TRBJ1-2; tentative D call: TRBD1 (5 bases). Germline CDR1 is MDHEN and CDR2 is SYDVKM. Trimming removed 8 bases at V and 5 bases at J, with 12 bases between. The CDR3 has 12 residues.

This clone was counted only a few times. The genes are TRBV4-1 and TRBJ2-7; 7 bases match TRBD1. Germline V gene data show CDR1 as MGHRA and CDR2 as YSYEKL. V shed 3 bases and J 5 bases; nucleotides not matched to a gene: 7. The CDR3 has 14 residues. The CDR3 sequence is CASSQSTGHDEQYF. Here the CDR3 DNA reads TGCGCCAGCAGCCAGTCGACAGGGCACGACGAGCAGTACTTC.

This clone showed up just once. The rearrangement links TRBV5-1 to TRBJ2-7; possibly TRBD2 for D (5 bases). The germline V gene encodes CDR1 SGHRS and CDR2 YFSETQ. This CDR3 region has 14 residues. V was shortened by 4 bases and J by 3 bases, with 14 bases between the two germline ends. The CDR3 DNA reads as TGCGCCAGCAGCCCTCGGGGAGCGGACTACGAGCAGTACTTC. Protein product: CASSPRGADYEQYF.

This chain joins TRBV5-1 and TRBJ2-7, with 11 bases lining up with TRBD1. This CDR3 comprises 13 residues. Germline CDR1 SGHRS, CDR2 YFSETQ. The trim removed 3 bases at V and 6 bases at J, leaving 2 bases unmatched. CDR3: CASSWTGGAEQYF. In nucleotides, the CDR3 is TGCGCCAGCAGCTGGACAGGGGGCGCCGAGCAGTACTTC.

The chain couples TRBV5-5 to TRBJ1-1; D not resolved. V was trimmed by 2 bases and J by 7 bases, leaving 12 bases between them. The CDR3 covers 13 residues. Germline lookup yields CDR1 SGHKS and CDR2 YYEKEE (reference sequence). As DNA, the CDR3 is TGTGCCAGCAGCTTTCGGGCCGCGGGTGAAGCTTTCTTT. Residues: CASSFRAAGEAFF.

The chain employs TRBV4-1 and TRBJ2-3; D perhaps matches TRBD2 (5 bases). The CDR3 consists of 16 residues. V lost 6 bases to trimming and J lost 8 bases, with 24 bases between them. CDR1 is MGHRA and CDR2 is YSYEKL in the germline V gene. CDR3 coding DNA: TGCGCCAGCAGGGACCGTTCTGGGAGTTCGGCGGTTACGCAGTATTTT. Encoded protein: CASRDRSGSSAVTQYF.